These 3 T cell receptor beta chains share one sample of origin, sequenced in a study of human CD8 memory T cell subsets. Sequencing libraries of TCR beta were made by UMI-labeled 5' RACE. From its re-call of the 5' RACE reads, TCRdb lists each CDR3 protein once, without DNA. The sample holds thousands of distinct CDR3 sequences. Sequencing was performed on CD8+ effector memory T cells (TEM) sorted from PBMCs. This sample's subset: effector memory CD8 T cells, CCR7- CD45RO+ CD95+. The receptor source for this set is a human donor in good health.

This chain joins TRBV19 and TRBJ2-3; TCRdb calls TRBD2, which cannot be checked without DNA. Germline V CDR1 and CDR2: LNHDA, SQIVND (reference sequence). The CDR3 is 13 amino acids. CDR3 protein: CASSMGLALTQYF.

The chain uses TRBV3-1 and TRBJ1-2. Germline V lookup: CDR1 LGHDT, CDR2 YNNKEL (reference sequence). CDR3 length: 11 residues. CDR3 amino acids: CASSQDRWLTF.

The rearrangement uses TRBV20-1 and TRBJ2-5; lacking DNA, the TRBD2 call made by TCRdb goes unchecked. From germline, CDR1 is DFQATT and CDR2 SNEGSKA (reference sequence). The CDR3 has 16 residues. The CDR3 sequence: CSARDWTSGRKETQYF.